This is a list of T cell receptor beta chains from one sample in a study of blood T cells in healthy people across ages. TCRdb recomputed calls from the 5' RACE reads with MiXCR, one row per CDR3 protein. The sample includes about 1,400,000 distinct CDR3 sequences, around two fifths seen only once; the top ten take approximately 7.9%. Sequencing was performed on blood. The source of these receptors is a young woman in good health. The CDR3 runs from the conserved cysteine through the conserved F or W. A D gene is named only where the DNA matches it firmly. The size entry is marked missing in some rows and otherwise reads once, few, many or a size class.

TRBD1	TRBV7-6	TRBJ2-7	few	CASSRQGHHEQYF	TGTGCCAGCAGCCGACAGGGTCACCACGAGCAGTACTTC
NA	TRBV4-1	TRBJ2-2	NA	CASSQDPDSSNTGELFF	TGCGCCAGCAGCCAAGACCCGGACAGCTCGAACACCGGGGAGCTGTTTTTT
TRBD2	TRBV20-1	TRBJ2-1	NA	CSARDWRGVPSYNEQFF	TGCAGTGCTAGAGACTGGCGGGGGGTCCCCTCCTACAATGAGCAGTTCTTC
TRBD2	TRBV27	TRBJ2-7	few	CASSLIGGGGFKAGARPFSEQYF	TGTGCCAGCAGTTTAATCGGGGGGGGCGGATTCAAAGCGGGTGCAAGACCTTTTTCCGAGCAGTACTTC
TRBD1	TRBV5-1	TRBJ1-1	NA	CASSWGQPLNTEAFF	TGCGCCAGCAGCTGGGGACAGCCATTGAACACTGAAGCTTTCTTT
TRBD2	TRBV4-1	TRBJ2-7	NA	CASSQESLAGEQYF	TGCGCCAGCAGCCAAGAGTCGCTAGCGGGAGAGCAGTACTTC
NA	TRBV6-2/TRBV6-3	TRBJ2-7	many	CASSHGGEQYF	TGTGCCAGCAGCCATGGAGGCGAGCAGTACTTC
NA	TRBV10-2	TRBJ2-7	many	CASSENKDSHVYEQYF	TGCGCCAGCAGTGAGAATAAGGACTCGCACGTCTACGAGCAGTACTTC
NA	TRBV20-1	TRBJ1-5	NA	CSATTDRKGNQPQHF	TGCAGTGCTACGACCGACAGAAAGGGCAATCAGCCCCAGCATTTT
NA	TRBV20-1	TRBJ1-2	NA	CSARDQTYGYTF	TGCAGTGCTAGAGATCAAACCTATGGCTACACCTTC
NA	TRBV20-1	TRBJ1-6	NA	CSARVVSYNSPLHF	TGCAGTGCTAGGGTGGTTTCCTATAATTCACCCCTCCACTTT
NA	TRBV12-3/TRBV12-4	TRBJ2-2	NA	CASSNRVKNGELFF	TGTGCCAGCAGCAACAGGGTTAAGAACGGGGAGCTGTTTTTT
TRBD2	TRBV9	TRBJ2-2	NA	CASSTKTSGGASTGELFF	TGTGCCAGCAGCACCAAGACTAGCGGGGGGGCCTCCACCGGGGAGCTGTTTTTT
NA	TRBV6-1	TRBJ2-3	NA	CATDGAGSTDTQYF	TGTGCCACCGACGGGGCGGGGAGCACAGATACGCAGTATTTT
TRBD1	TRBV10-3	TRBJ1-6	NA	CAIRDRAGNSPLHF	TGTGCCATCAGGGACAGGGCCGGTAATTCACCCCTCCACTTT
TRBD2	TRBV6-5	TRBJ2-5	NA	CASSRTSGPYQETQYF	TGTGCCAGCAGTCGGACTAGCGGACCGTACCAAGAGACCCAGTACTTC
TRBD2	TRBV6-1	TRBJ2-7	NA	CASSGAGGPAEQYF	TGTGCCAGCAGTGGAGCGGGGGGGCCAGCCGAGCAGTACTTC
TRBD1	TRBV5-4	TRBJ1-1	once	CASRDRTGGNGEGTEAFF	TGTGCCAGCAGGGACCGAACAGGGGGCAACGGTGAGGGCACTGAAGCTTTCTTT
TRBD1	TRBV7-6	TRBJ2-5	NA	CASSSRGFDRGRLIGQETQYF	TGTGCCAGCAGCTCGAGGGGCTTTGACAGGGGGCGCCTGATAGGACAAGAGACCCAGTACTTC
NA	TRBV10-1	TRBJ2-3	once	CASSESAQGSDTQYF	TGCGCCAGCAGTGAAAGTGCACAGGGCTCGGATACGCAGTATTTT
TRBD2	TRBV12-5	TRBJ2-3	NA	CASGLGGASDTQYF	TGTGCTAGTGGTCTCGGGGGGGCCTCAGATACGCAGTATTTT
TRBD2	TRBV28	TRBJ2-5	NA	CASRPSGGAGEETQYF	TGTGCCAGCAGGCCTAGCGGGGGGGCCGGTGAAGAGACCCAGTACTTC
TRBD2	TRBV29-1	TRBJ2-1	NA	CGVTVWTSGENEQFF	TGCGGCGTTACAGTCTGGACTAGCGGGGAAAATGAGCAGTTCTTC
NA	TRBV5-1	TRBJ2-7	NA	CASSFIQQEQYF	TGCGCCAGCAGCTTTATACAGCAAGAGCAGTACTTC
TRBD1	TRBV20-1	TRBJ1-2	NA	CSAPEGAPNYGYTF	TGCAGTGCTCCGGAGGGGGCTCCTAACTATGGCTACACCTTC
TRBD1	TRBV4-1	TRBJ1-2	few	CASSQDPGGSYGYTF	TGCGCCAGCAGCCAAGACCCAGGGGGCAGCTATGGCTACACCTTC
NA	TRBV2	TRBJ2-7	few	CASNKQGYGVQYF	TGTGCCAGCAACAAACAGGGCTACGGGGTACAGTACTTC
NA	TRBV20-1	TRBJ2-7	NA	CSASERKGEQYF	TGCAGTGCTAGCGAGAGGAAGGGTGAGCAGTACTTC
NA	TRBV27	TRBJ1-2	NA	CASRRVGGFNYGYTF	TGTGCCAGCAGGAGGGTGGGGGGTTTCAACTATGGCTACACCTTC
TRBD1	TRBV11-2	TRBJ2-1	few	CASSASTGAGEQFF	TGTGCCAGCAGCGCTTCGACAGGGGCAGGCGAGCAGTTCTTC
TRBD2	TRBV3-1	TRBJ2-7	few	CASSQAAGGNEQYF	TGTGCCAGCAGCCAAGCGGCGGGGGGCAACGAGCAGTACTTC
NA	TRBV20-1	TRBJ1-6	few	CSAKAGGGYNSPLHF	TGCAGTGCTAAGGCCGGTGGAGGATATAATTCACCCCTCCACTTT
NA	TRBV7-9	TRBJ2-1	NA	CASSLGVQFF	TGTGCCAGCAGCTTAGGAGTGCAGTTCTTC
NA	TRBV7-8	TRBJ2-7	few	CASSSTVPPYEQYF	TGTGCCAGCAGCTCGACAGTGCCCCCCTACGAGCAGTACTTC
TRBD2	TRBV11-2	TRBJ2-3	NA	CASTETASGGALVGTDTQYF	TGTGCCAGCACCGAGACGGCGAGCGGGGGGGCTTTGGTTGGCACAGATACGCAGTATTTT
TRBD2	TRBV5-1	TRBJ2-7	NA	CASSLDIAGINEQYF	TGCGCCAGCAGCTTGGATATAGCGGGAATCAACGAGCAGTACTTC
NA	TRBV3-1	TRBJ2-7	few	CASSQERYAGEQYF	TGTGCCAGCAGCCAAGAGAGATATGCAGGCGAGCAGTACTTC
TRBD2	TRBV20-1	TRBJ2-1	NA	CSARPSGIYNEQFF	TGCAGTGCTAGACCTAGCGGGATCTACAATGAGCAGTTCTTC
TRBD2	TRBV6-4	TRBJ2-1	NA	CASSPLTSGGSNEQFF	TGTGCCAGCAGTCCCTTGACTAGCGGGGGGAGCAATGAGCAGTTCTTC
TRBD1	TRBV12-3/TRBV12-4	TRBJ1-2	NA	CASSPSQGARGYTF	TGTGCCAGCAGCCCATCACAGGGGGCGCGTGGCTACACCTTC
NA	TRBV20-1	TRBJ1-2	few	CSASSGGYGYTF	TGCAGTGCCTCGAGCGGGGGCTATGGCTACACCTTC
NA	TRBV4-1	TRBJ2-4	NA	CASSQPPGAKNIQYF	TGCGCCAGCAGCCAACCCCCTGGGGCCAAAAACATTCAGTACTTC
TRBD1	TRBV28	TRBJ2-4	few	CASSLTRDRGDKNIQYF	TGTGCCAGCAGTCTAACCCGGGACAGGGGTGACAAAAACATTCAGTACTTC
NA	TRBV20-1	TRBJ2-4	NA	CSASPAGAAKNIQYF	TGCAGTGCCAGTCCTGCGGGGGCAGCCAAAAACATTCAGTACTTC
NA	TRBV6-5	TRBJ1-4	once	CASQGWANEKLFF	TGTGCCAGTCAGGGATGGGCTAATGAAAAACTGTTTTTT
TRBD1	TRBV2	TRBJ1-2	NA	CASRRSPAPQGAVGYTF	TGTGCCAGCAGGAGATCCCCCGCCCCACAGGGGGCGGTTGGCTACACCTTC
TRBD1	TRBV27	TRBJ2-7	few	CASSLMTGAYEQYF	TGTGCCAGCAGTTTAATGACAGGGGCCTACGAGCAGTACTTC
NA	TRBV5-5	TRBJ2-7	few	CASSQVRSYSYEQYF	TGTGCCAGCAGTCAGGTCAGGTCCTATTCCTACGAGCAGTACTTC
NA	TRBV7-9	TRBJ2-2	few	CASSYQRTNTGELFF	TGTGCCAGCAGCTACCAGAGAACGAACACCGGGGAGCTGTTTTTT
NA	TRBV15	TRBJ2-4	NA	CATSRGLLDLALAKNIQYF	TGTGCCACCAGCAGAGGCCTACTGGATTTGGCCTTAGCCAAAAACATTCAGTACTTC
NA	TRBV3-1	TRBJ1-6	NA	CASSLPRNSPLHF	TGTGCCAGCAGCCTTCCTCGAAACTCACCCCTCCACTTT